This TCR beta chain was observed in a study of control samples from healthy donors and cancer patients. Sequencing was performed with immunoSEQ multiplex PCR; in TCRdb, only in-frame clones are kept and a portion is missing. Seen here are over 200,000 clones, approximately 80% observed once, and the top ten hold 10% to 15%. What was sequenced was PBMCs. The source of this sequence is a woman aged 55-69 years with lung cancer.

The CDR3 nucleotides are TGCAGCGTTGTTCCAGGGGGCAGAAGAAACACCATATATTTT. Translating gives CSVVPGGRRNTIYF. This chain uses TRBV29-1 with TRBJ1-3, with 8 bases matching TRBD1. The V gene's germline CDR1 is SQVTM and CDR2 ANQGSEA. V lost 4 bases to trimming and J lost 5 bases; unmatched junction nucleotides: 7. The CDR3 contains 14 residues.